The T cell receptor beta chain described here comes from a study of T-cell reconstitution after alpha-beta-depleted transplantation in children (dated by TCRdb to 2016 to 2017). Study-wide context: The study quantitatively tracked T-cell immune reconstitution after TCRalphabeta/CD19-depleted allogeneic hematopoietic cell transplantation in children using TCR repertoire profiling.

For CDR1 and CDR2, the germline V gene lists SGHVS and FQNEAQ. CDR3 length: 15 amino acids, cysteine to phenylalanine. CDR3 DNA is the only sequence kept; it has 45 bases, read in frame from the first base. A distance of 14 bases separates the germline ends of V and J, which lose 3 bases and 5 bases respectively. Comments on this clonotype: Its antigen is still unknown. Base qualities are missing; no much larger clone stands one base away.

Libraries were constructed by PCR. Sequencer: Illumina HiSeq 2500. To normalize quantification of the TCRbeta repertoire, the TCR libraries were built with molecular barcoding that relied on unique molecular identifiers. TCRdb's own reprocessing of the public reads used fastp at Q25 and MiXCR and kept productive beta chains. Every entry covers one CDR3 protein and lists the most common genes and DNA from its rows. Within this sample are approximately 350,000 distinct CDR3 sequences, with 10% of them counted one time only. The ten most abundant clones make up approximately 2.3% of the sample. The sequence came from a human donor who donated a stem cell graft to a child with acute lymphoblastic leukemia. This material consisted of PBMCs from the stem cell graft donor, taken from the stem cell graft. Rearrangement joined TRBV7-8 to TRBJ2-1; the D region possibly corresponds to TRBD2 (5 bases align). CDR3 loop: CASSLQRISHNEQFF. The nucleotide sequence reads TGTGCCAGCAGCTTGCAGCGGATTTCTCACAATGAGCAGTTCTTC.